Below are 29 T cell receptor beta chains sequenced from a single sample in a study of OX40 agonist ivuxolimab in advanced cancers. Sequenced by immunoSEQ multiplex PCR; TCRdb stores in-frame clones only, minus some. The table lists about 11,000 clones, approximately 80% of them singletons. The sample was CD4+ or CD8+ T cells sorted from blood, taken in a trial of the OX40 agonist ivuxolimab. These receptors were collected from an adult with an advanced solid tumor such as melanoma, head and neck, liver or kidney cancer.

V and J are TRBV19 and TRBJ2-2; perhaps TRBD2 as D (5 bases). CDR3 size: 13 residues. V was cut by 5 bases and J by 7 bases, with 11 bases left in between. Per germline, CDR1 LNHDA and CDR2 SQIVND (reference sequence). This chain's CDR3 is CASSPAGGGELFF. As DNA, the CDR3 is TGTGCCAGTAGTCCGGCCGGAGGCGGGGAGCTGTTTTTT.

The chain couples TRBV2 to TRBJ2-7, with no clear D. CDR3 size: 13 residues. The V and J ends lost 7 bases and 2 bases respectively, with 12 bases between them. The germline V gene encodes CDR1 SNHLY and CDR2 FYNNEI. This chain's CDR3 is CASKRTETYEQYF. The DNA of the CDR3 is TGTGCCAGCAAACGGACGGAGACCTACGAGCAGTACTTC. Drawing the rest from reference TRBV2 and TRBJ2-7, the complete variable domain is EPEVTQTPSHQVTQMGQEVILRCVPISNHLYFYWYRQILGQKVEFLVSFYNNEISEKSEIFDDQFSVERPDGSNFTLKIRSTKLEDSAMYFCASKRTETYEQYFGPGTRLTVT.

This rearrangement joins TRBV13 to TRBJ2-3; unclear D gene. Trimming pared 2 bases from V and 4 bases from J, leaving 4 bases between. The CDR3 contains 12 residues. Per the germline V gene, CDR1 is PRHDT and CDR2 is FYEKMQ (reference sequence). As DNA, the CDR3 is TGTGCCAGCAGCTTAAGCTCAGATACGCAGTATTTT. The encoded protein is CASSLSSDTQYF.

The rearrangement joins TRBV4-1 to TRBJ2-5; D gene ambiguous. Germline V gives CDR1 MGHRA, CDR2 YSYEKL. This CDR3 is built from 14 residues. V was cut by 0 bases and J by 4 bases, with 9 bases left in between. CDR3 bases: TGCGCCAGCAGCCAAGACATGGGTGGAGAGACCCAGTACTTC. It is translated as CASSQDMGGETQYF.

This clone was seen a handful of times. The DNA of the CDR3 is TGCGCCAGCAGCTGGACTAGCGGCTACAATGAGCAGTTCTTC. Its translation: CASSWTSGYNEQFF. The chain is built from TRBV5-1 and TRBJ2-1; 10 bases line up with TRBD2. Unmatched junction bases numbered 0, after V lost 3 bases and J lost 3 bases. The CDR3 runs to 14 residues. From germline, CDR1 is SGHRS and CDR2 YFSETQ.

This clone was observed once. The chain links TRBV4-1 to TRBJ2-5, with a tentative D call TRBD2 (5 bases). CDR1 and CDR2 from the germline V gene are MGHRA and YSYEKL. CDR3 size: 17 residues. V was shortened by 0 bases and J by 5 bases, with 19 bases between the two germline ends. The CDR3 coding sequence is TGCGCCAGCAGCCAAGAGAGGGCGACTCGGAGAAGGGAGACCCAGTACTTC. Its protein product is CASSQERATRRRETQYF.

CDR3 nucleotide sequence: TGTGCCAGCAGCCCCCCCCGCGATACGCAGTATTTT. This codes for CASSPPRDTQYF. The chain carries TRBV7-9 and TRBJ2-3; no definite D call. The CDR3 length is 12 residues. The V end was cut by 5 bases, the J end by 6 bases, with 9 bases between. Germline CDR1 reads SEHNR; CDR2 reads FQNEAQ (reference sequence). Complete variable domain (other parts from reference TRBV7-9 and TRBJ2-3): DTGVSQNPRHKITKRGQNVTFRCDPISEHNRLYWYRQTLGQGPEFLTYFQNEAQLEKSRLLSDRFSAERPKGSFSTLEIQRTEQGDSAMYLCASSPPRDTQYFGPGTRLTVL.

The chain is built from TRBV27 and TRBJ2-3, with unresolved D. The CDR3 runs to 15 residues. The germline CDR1 and CDR2 sequences are MNHEY and SMNVEV (reference sequence). The germline V and J ends were trimmed by 2 bases and 6 bases, with 15 bases remaining between them. The CDR3 sequence is CASSLIRQAVDTQYF. DNA for the CDR3: TGTGCCAGCAGTTTAATTAGGCAGGCTGTGGATACGCAGTATTTT.

This clone is judged medium-sized. This CDR3 is CASSLDVRGEGAFF. The DNA of the CDR3 is TGCGCCAGCAGCTTGGATGTGAGGGGCGAAGGAGCTTTCTTT. The chain has TRBV5-1 and TRBJ1-1, with a tentative D call TRBD1 (5 bases). The CDR3 contains 14 residues. CDR1 SGHRS and CDR2 YFSETQ come from the germline V gene. Trimming cost V 0 bases and J 10 bases, with 16 bases left between them. The whole variable domain, filled in from reference TRBV5-1 and TRBJ1-1, reads KAGVTQTPRYLIKTRGQQVTLSCSPISGHRSVSWYQQTPGQGLQFLFEYFSETQRNKGNFPGRFSGRQFSNSRSEMNVSTLELGDSALYLCASSLDVRGEGAFFGQGTRLTVV.

The chain couples TRBV11-2 to TRBJ2-5; D possibly uses TRBD1 or TRBD2 (6 bases each). Trimming took 11 bases from V and 2 from J, leaving 30 bases between them. Germline CDR1 reads SGHAT; CDR2 reads FQNNGV. This CDR3 has 18 residues. CDR3: CAVSPAEDGGGLQETQYF. The CDR3 DNA reads TGTGCCGTCTCTCCGGCTGAGGACGGAGGGGGGCTTCAAGAGACCCAGTACTTC.

The V gene is TRBV11-3, the J gene TRBJ2-7; the D is unclear. Germline lookup yields CDR1 SGHNT and CDR2 YENEEA. The V end lost 5 bases, the J end lost 3 bases, and 11 bases lay between the germline ends. The CDR3 spans 13 residues. CDR3: CASSHLKHYEQYF. CDR3 bases: TGTGCCAGCAGCCACCTAAAACACTACGAGCAGTACTTC.

This sequence joins TRBV14 and TRBJ1-2; D unclear. V lost 0 bases and J 2 bases, leaving 10 bases between the germline ends. CDR1 SGHDN and CDR2 FVKESK come from the germline V gene. The length of the CDR3 is 15 residues. For the CDR3, the DNA is TGTGCCAGCAGCCAAGATCGGGCGGTAAACTATGGCTACACCTTC. Its protein is CASSQDRAVNYGYTF.

This clone was seen a few times. The chain couples TRBV13 to TRBJ1-5; 7 nucleotides line up with TRBD1. This CDR3 is built from 15 residues. Per the germline V gene, CDR1 is PRHDT and CDR2 is FYEKMQ (reference sequence). V shed 0 bases, J shed 4 bases, and the junction held 3 bases outside the gene matches. This CDR3 is CASSLGTGRNQPQHF. CDR3 nucleotide sequence: TGTGCCAGCAGCTTAGGGACAGGGAGAAATCAGCCCCAGCATTTT. Together with reference TRBV13 and TRBJ1-5, the CDR3 gives the full variable domain: AAGVIQSPRHLIKEKRETATLKCYPIPRHDTVYWYQQGPGQDPQFLISFYEKMQSDKGSIPDRFSAQQFSDYHSELNMSSLELGDSALYFCASSLGTGRNQPQHFGDGTRLSIL.

The rearrangement uses TRBV6-5 and TRBJ2-7; possible D gene TRBD2, 5 bases. CDR1 is MNHEY, CDR2 SVGAGI, per germline. V lost 3 bases and J lost 0, with 15 bases in between. The CDR3 sequence is 16 residues long. CDR3 in DNA: TGTGCCAGCAGTTATGGAGGTGTTGGGAGCTCCTACGAGCAGTACTTC. It specifies CASSYGGVGSSYEQYF.

This rearrangement joins TRBV19 to TRBJ1-2; 8 nucleotides line up with TRBD1. Trimming cost V 5 bases and J 7 bases; bases outside gene matches: 9. CDR3 length equals 14 residues. CDR1 and CDR2 (germline): LNHDA, SQIVND (reference sequence). The CDR3 here is CASSLVTGEAGYTF. The CDR3 DNA sequence: TGTGCCAGTAGTCTAGTGACAGGGGAGGCTGGCTACACCTTC.

The sample holds a few counts of this clone. CDR3 in DNA: TGTGCCAGCTCACCCAGCGACAGTCAGTATGGCTACACCTTC. This sequence encodes CASSPSDSQYGYTF. J is TRBJ1-2 and V is TRBV18; weak D call: TRBD1 (5 bases). CDR1 KGHSH and CDR2 LQKENI come from the germline V gene. Trimming took 3 bases from V and 5 from J, leaving 13 bases between them. The CDR3 extends over 14 amino acids.

This clone was observed a single time. V and J are TRBV7-9 and TRBJ1-2, with D possibly matching TRBD1 (5 bases). V was trimmed by 4 bases and J by 2 bases, leaving 5 bases between them. This CDR3 has 12 amino acids. CDR1 and CDR2 (germline): SEHNR, FQNEAQ (reference sequence). The CDR3, as DNA: TGTGCCAGCAGCTGGGACAACTATGGCTACACCTTC. This encodes CASSWDNYGYTF.

This clone appeared once. The V and J genes are TRBV5-6 and TRBJ1-1; a possible D gene is TRBD1 (6 bases). V shed 4 bases and J shed 4 bases, with 11 bases lying between them. Germline V gives CDR1 SGHDT, CDR2 YYEEEE. CDR3 length: 13 residues. The chain's CDR3 is CASSRRGVTEAFF. In DNA form, the CDR3 reads TGTGCCAGCAGCCGGAGGGGGGTCACTGAAGCTTTCTTT.

The chain is built from TRBV6-1 and TRBJ2-2, with a weak D call TRBD2 (5 bases). V was pared by 1 base and J by 4 bases, with 10 bases between. CDR1 is MNHNS and CDR2 is SASEGT in the germline V gene. The CDR3 covers 15 residues. CDR3 amino acids: CASSEEEGSTGELFF. As DNA, the CDR3 is TGTGCCAGCAGTGAAGAGGAAGGGAGCACCGGGGAGCTGTTTTTT.

V gene TRBV9 combines with J gene TRBJ2-3; tentative D call: TRBD2 (6 bases). This CDR3 region has 15 residues. Germline V lookup: CDR1 SGDLS, CDR2 YYNGEE. The V end was cut by 0 bases, the J end by 0 bases, with 8 bases between. The CDR3 DNA reads as TGTGCCAGCAGCGTAGGTCTAGCGAGCACAGATACGCAGTATTTT. Its protein is CASSVGLASTDTQYF.

The chain is built from TRBV15 and TRBJ2-1; unclear D gene. The germline V gene has CDR1 LNHNV and CDR2 YYDKDF (reference sequence). V was pared by 3 bases and J by 1 base, with 10 bases between. The CDR3 has 15 residues. DNA for the CDR3: TGTGCCACCAGCAGGACGGCCGGTTCCTACAATGAGCAGTTCTTC. Its protein product is CATSRTAGSYNEQFF. The variable domain in full, completed from reference TRBV15 and TRBJ2-1, reads DAMVIQNPRYQVTQFGKPVTLSCSQTLNHNVMYWYQQKSSQAPKLLFHYYDKDFNNEADTPDNFQSRRPNTSFCFLDIRSPGLGDTAMYLCATSRTAGSYNEQFFGPGTRLTVL.

The genes are TRBV5-4 and TRBJ2-7, with 8 bases that match TRBD2. Trimming removed 5 bases from V and 7 bases from J; junction bases left unmatched: 8. The CDR3 runs to 13 residues. Germline loops: CDR1 SGHNT, CDR2 YYREEE (reference sequence). The CDR3 DNA sequence: TGTGCCAGCAGTCATCTAGCGGGTAGGGAGCAGTACTTC. It specifies CASSHLAGREQYF. Full variable domain (missing parts from reference TRBV5-4 and TRBJ2-7): ETGVTQSPTHLIKTRGQQVTLRCSSQSGHNTVSWYQQALGQGPQFIFQYYREEENGRGNFPPRFSGLQFPNYSSELNVNALELDDSALYLCASSHLAGREQYFGPGTRLTVT.

V is TRBV2 and J is TRBJ2-7, with D unclear. The germline CDR1 and CDR2 sequences are SNHLY and FYNNEI. The germline V and J ends were trimmed by 4 bases and 5 bases, with 18 bases remaining between them. The CDR3 has 15 amino acids. The CDR3 DNA reads as TGTGCCAGCAGTGGATATTTAAGGGTGACCCACGAGCAGTACTTC. This codes for CASSGYLRVTHEQYF.

The V call is TRBV14, the J call TRBJ2-1; no firm D call. V was clipped by 3 bases and J by 3 bases, with 6 bases between them. CDR1 and CDR2 (germline): SGHDN, FVKESK. This CDR3 has 13 amino acids. CDR3 amino acids: CASSHSGYNEQFF. CDR3 nucleotide sequence: TGTGCCAGCAGCCATTCGGGCTACAATGAGCAGTTCTTC.

V usage is TRBV10-3 and J usage is TRBJ2-2, with 8 bases fitting TRBD1. The CDR3 covers 17 residues. V lost 2 bases to trimming and J lost 1 base; unmatched junction nucleotides: 6. The germline V gene has CDR1 ENHRY and CDR2 SYGVKD. Here the CDR3 DNA reads TGTGCCATCAGTGAGACCGACAGGGGTCTGAACACCGGGGAGCTGTTTTTT. This translates into CAISETDRGLNTGELFF.

This chain joins TRBV7-2 and TRBJ2-3; D is perhaps TRBD2 (5 bases). Trimming removed 5 bases at V and 6 bases at J, with 15 bases between. This CDR3 comprises 14 residues. In germline, CDR1 is SGHTA, CDR2 FQGNSA. DNA of the CDR3: TGTGCCAGCAGCGGACTGACTGGCAGGGATACGCAGTATTTT. Its translation is CASSGLTGRDTQYF.

V gene TRBV5-4 combines with J gene TRBJ1-1, with unresolved D. The V gene lost 4 bases and the J gene lost 2 bases, with 6 bases spanning the gap. From germline, CDR1 is SGHNT and CDR2 YYREEE (reference sequence). CDR3 length equals 12 residues. Here the CDR3 DNA reads TGTGCCAGCAGCCAGGCCAACACTGAAGCTTTCTTT. Its protein is CASSQANTEAFF.

The chain combines TRBV4-2 with TRBJ1-1; no clear D gene. The V gene's germline CDR1 is LGHNA and CDR2 YNFKEQ. The CDR3 is 15 residues long. V was trimmed by 1 base and J by 0 bases, leaving 9 bases between them. The CDR3, as DNA: TGTGCCAGCAGCCAAGGGCGCGGGATGAACACTGAAGCTTTCTTT. This gives the protein CASSQGRGMNTEAFF.

The rearrangement links TRBV13 to TRBJ2-2, with D uncertain. V was pared by 4 bases and J by 1 base, with 16 bases between. Per the germline V gene, CDR1 is PRHDT and CDR2 is FYEKMQ (reference sequence). The CDR3 is 17 residues long. CDR3 in DNA: TGTGCCAGCAGCTCCTATACTGGGCGGAAGAACACCGGGGAGCTGTTTTTT. Its translation is CASSSYTGRKNTGELFF.